This TCR beta chain was identified during a study of blood T cells in healthy people across ages. A second about 6 to 12 cycle PCR used barcoded and J-beta primers. TCRdb re-called the 5' RACE reads with MiXCR, one entry per CDR3 protein. The sample consists of about 1,400,000 distinct CDR3 sequences, around 39% of them appearing once. This CDR3 has 14 amino acids. V gave up 8 bases and J gave up 4 bases, with 17 bases separating them. Germline V CDR1 and CDR2: MNHEY, SVGAGI. This clonotype was counted a few times. Its antigen is still unknown. The study's findings and limits: Total diversity from one million sequenced T cells was likely underestimated.

This receptor was taken from a woman between 18 and 30 years old in good health. Sequenced material: blood. The chain joins TRBV6-5 to TRBJ1-2; D is undetermined. CDR3 sequence: CASGRIGLSYGYTF. CDR3 bases: TGTGCCAGCGGGAGAATAGGGTTAAGCTATGGCTACACCTTC.